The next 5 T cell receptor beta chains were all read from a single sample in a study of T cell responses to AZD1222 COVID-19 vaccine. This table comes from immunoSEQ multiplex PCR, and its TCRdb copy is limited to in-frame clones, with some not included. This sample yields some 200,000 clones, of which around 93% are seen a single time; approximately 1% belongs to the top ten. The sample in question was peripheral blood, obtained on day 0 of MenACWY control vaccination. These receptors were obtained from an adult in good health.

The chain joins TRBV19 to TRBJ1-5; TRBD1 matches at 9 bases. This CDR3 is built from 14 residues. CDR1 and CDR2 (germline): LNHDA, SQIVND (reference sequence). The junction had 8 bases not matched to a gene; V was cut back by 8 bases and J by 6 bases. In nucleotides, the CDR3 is TGTGCCAGTCCCCGGGACAGGGTGGCTCAGCCCCAGCATTTT. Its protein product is CASPRDRVAQPQHF.

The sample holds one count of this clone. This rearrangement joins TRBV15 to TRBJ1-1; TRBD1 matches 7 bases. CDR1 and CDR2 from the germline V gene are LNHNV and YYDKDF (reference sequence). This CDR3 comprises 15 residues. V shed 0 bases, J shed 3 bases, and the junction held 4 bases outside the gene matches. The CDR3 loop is CATSRDQGGDTEAFF. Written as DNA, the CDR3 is TGTGCCACCAGCAGAGATCAAGGGGGCGACACTGAAGCTTTCTTT.

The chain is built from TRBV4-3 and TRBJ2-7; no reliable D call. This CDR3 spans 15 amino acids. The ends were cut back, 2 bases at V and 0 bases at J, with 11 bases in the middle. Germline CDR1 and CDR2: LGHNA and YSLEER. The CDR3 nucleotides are TGCGCCAGCAGCCAACAAGACCCGAGCTCCTACGAGCAGTACTTC. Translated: CASSQQDPSSYEQYF.

CDR3 in amino acids: CASSRELDQPQHF. The CDR3 DNA reads as TGTGCCAGCAGCCGAGAACTTGATCAGCCCCAGCATTTT. The chain is built from TRBV4-2 and TRBJ1-5, with D uncertain. The CDR3 consists of 13 residues. V was pared by 4 bases and J by 5 bases, with 9 bases between. Germline assignment: CDR1 LGHNA and CDR2 YNFKEQ.

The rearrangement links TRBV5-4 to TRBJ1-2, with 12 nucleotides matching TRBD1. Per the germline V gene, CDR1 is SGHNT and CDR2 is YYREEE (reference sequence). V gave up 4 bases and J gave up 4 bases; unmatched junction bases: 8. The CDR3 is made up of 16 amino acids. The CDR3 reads CASSPGTGGIGYGYTF. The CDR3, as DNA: TGTGCCAGCAGCCCCGGGACAGGGGGCATAGGCTATGGCTACACCTTC.